This is a list of T cell receptor beta chains from one sample in a study of cytomegalovirus exposure and HLA in healthy donors. The data were produced by immunoSEQ multiplex PCR, yet TCRdb's version contains in-frame clones alone and is incomplete. In the table there are 100,000 or so clones, roughly nine tenths of which are singletons. Input material: PBMCs. The receptors derive from a young man in good health and CMV-seropositive. Both conserved end residues are part of each CDR3. Each record gives: clone size, V gene, CDR3 length, CDR3 protein. The listing skips clone size in some rows; elsewhere it reads once, few, many or a size class.

clone size: -
V gene: TRBV9
CDR3 length: 15
CDR3 protein: CASSVDGVGYNEQFF

clone size: once
V gene: TRBV4-1
CDR3 length: 17
CDR3 protein: CASSHTGGSGDYNEQFF

clone size: -
V gene: TRBV6-1
CDR3 length: 15
CDR3 protein: CASSEGTGLNEKLFF

clone size: -
V gene: TRBV15
CDR3 length: 18
CDR3 protein: CATSMGRGLAGAYNEQFF

clone size: -
V gene: TRBV11-3
CDR3 length: 15
CDR3 protein: CASSPRLLSGDTQYF

clone size: once
V gene: TRBV7-2
CDR3 length: 15
CDR3 protein: CASSPWRGIDTEAFF

clone size: -
V gene: TRBV16
CDR3 length: 17
CDR3 protein: CASAGLGERVGGYEQYF

clone size: -
V gene: TRBV9
CDR3 length: 15
CDR3 protein: CASSVGPGGNSPLHF

clone size: -
V gene: TRBV29-1
CDR3 length: 11
CDR3 protein: CSVVRVGEQYF

clone size: -
V gene: TRBV5-1
CDR3 length: 15
CDR3 protein: CASSLGSGTSYEQYF

clone size: -
V gene: TRBV19
CDR3 length: 15
CDR3 protein: CASTPGFGLFHEQFF

clone size: -
V gene: TRBV2
CDR3 length: 14
CDR3 protein: CASSGLGANQPQHF

clone size: -
V gene: TRBV5-6
CDR3 length: 15
CDR3 protein: CASSLITTLAHEQYF

clone size: -
V gene: TRBV29-1
CDR3 length: 13
CDR3 protein: CSALGGDYNEQFF

clone size: -
V gene: TRBV11-3
CDR3 length: 14
CDR3 protein: CASSFTGGLETQYF

clone size: -
V gene: TRBV27
CDR3 length: 17
CDR3 protein: CASRDRGTGGQADTQYF

clone size: -
V gene: TRBV28
CDR3 length: 18
CDR3 protein: CASSSARPSGSSYNEQFF

clone size: -
V gene: TRBV7-9
CDR3 length: 16
CDR3 protein: CASSFPPGQHNEKLFF

clone size: -
V gene: TRBV9
CDR3 length: 13
CDR3 protein: CASSVGTGTEAFF

clone size: -
V gene: TRBV18
CDR3 length: 12
CDR3 protein: CASSIGGYEQYF

clone size: -
V gene: TRBV10-3
CDR3 length: 13
CDR3 protein: CAIKRERTDTQYF

clone size: -
V gene: TRBV7-3
CDR3 length: 14
CDR3 protein: CASSLTLRSGELFF

clone size: few
V gene: TRBV7-2
CDR3 length: 16
CDR3 protein: CASSSRGGQGVDEQYF

clone size: -
V gene: TRBV7-1
CDR3 length: 14
CDR3 protein: CASSLGQGTSEQYF

clone size: once
V gene: TRBV19
CDR3 length: 13
CDR3 protein: CASSMPGVNEQFF

clone size: -
V gene: TRBV5-6
CDR3 length: 14
CDR3 protein: CASSKGTSGSEQYF

clone size: once
V gene: TRBV4-1
CDR3 length: 15
CDR3 protein: CASSQDIRFQETQYF

clone size: -
V gene: TRBV5-1
CDR3 length: 15
CDR3 protein: CASSWGDRDRYEQYF

clone size: -
V gene: TRBV2
CDR3 length: 15
CDR3 protein: CASNNRDLNTGELFF

clone size: -
V gene: TRBV11-3
CDR3 length: 17
CDR3 protein: CASSPRDRVRSNQPQHF